This entry concerns a single T cell receptor (beta chain). Libraries were prepared by immunoSEQ multiplex PCR; TCRdb keeps only in-frame clonotypes and omits some of them. The repertoire holds 30,000 or so clones, about 88% seen once, with roughly 0.77% in the top ten. The data originate from a study of T cell changes during pregnancy in multiple sclerosis. V was pared by 0 bases and J by 1 base, with 10 bases of the junction left unmatched. Germline assignment: CDR1 LGHNA and CDR2 YSLEER. This CDR3 comprises 18 residues. The chain uses TRBV4-3 and TRBJ2-3, with TRBD2 matching 7 bases. The receptor was isolated from a female donor with multiple sclerosis, enrolled in a pregnancy study. The specimen was CD4+ T cells from peripheral blood mononuclear cells, collected in the second trimester of pregnancy. Here the CDR3 reads CASSQETAGAGGTDTQYF. DNA for the CDR3: TGCGCCAGCAGCCAAGAAACCGCGGGCGCGGGGGGCACAGATACGCAGTATTTT.